This T cell receptor beta chain is drawn from a study of human CD4 T cells and Enterobacteriaceae. Regarding the study as a whole: In the top 5%: about 55% of the 19 and about two thirds of the roughly 30 cross-reactive clonotypes.

This clone was counted between two and nine times. Antigen: not known. The memory gate held CD4+ cells that were not CD45RA+CCR7+CD95- naive cells, over 95% pure. Detection sensitivity for ex vivo total memory CD4+ was one cell in 200,000. TCRdb's copy holds only in-frame clones and misses some; the assay was immunoSEQ multiplex PCR. The data contain fewer than 35,000 clones, approximately 80% of them seen just once; the ten biggest clones take up around 0.88%. Sequences were obtained from memory CD4+ T cells from blood. This receptor was taken from a human donor in good health.

The DNA for the CDR3 is TGTGCCTGGAGTAGGGGGGAGAGGCCTGAAGCTTTCTTT. This gives the protein CAWSRGERPEAFF. The rearrangement joins TRBV30 to TRBJ1-1; weak D call: TRBD1 (6 bases). The V end was cut by 2 bases, the J end by 6 bases, with 13 bases between. Germline V gene lookup returns CDR1 GTSNPN and CDR2 SVGIG (reference sequence). CDR3 size: 13 residues.